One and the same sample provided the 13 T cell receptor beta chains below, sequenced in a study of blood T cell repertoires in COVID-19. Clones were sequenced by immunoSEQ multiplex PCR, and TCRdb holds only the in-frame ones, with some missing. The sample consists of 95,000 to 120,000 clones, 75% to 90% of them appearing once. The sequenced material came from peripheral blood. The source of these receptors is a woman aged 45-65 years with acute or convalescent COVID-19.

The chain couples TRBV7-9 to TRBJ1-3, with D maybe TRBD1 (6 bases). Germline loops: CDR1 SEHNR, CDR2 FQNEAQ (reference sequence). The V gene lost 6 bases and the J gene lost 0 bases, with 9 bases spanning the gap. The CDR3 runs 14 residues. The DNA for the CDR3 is TGTGCCAGCAGTGGGGGCTTCTCTGGAAACACCATATATTTT. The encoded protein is CASSGGFSGNTIYF.

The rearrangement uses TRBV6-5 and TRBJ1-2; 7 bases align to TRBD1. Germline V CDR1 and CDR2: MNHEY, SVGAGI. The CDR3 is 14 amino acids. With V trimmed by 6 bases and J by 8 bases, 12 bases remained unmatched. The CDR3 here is CASSRTDRAPGYTF. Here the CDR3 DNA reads TGTGCCAGCAGCCGGACCGACAGGGCCCCCGGCTACACCTTC.

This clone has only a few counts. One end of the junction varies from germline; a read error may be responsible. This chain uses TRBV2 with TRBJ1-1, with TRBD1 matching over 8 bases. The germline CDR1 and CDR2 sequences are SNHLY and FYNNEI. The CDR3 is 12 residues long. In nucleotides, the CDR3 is TGTGCCAGCAGTGGAAGTGACAGGGGCCCTCGTTTT. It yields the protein CASSGSDRGPRF.

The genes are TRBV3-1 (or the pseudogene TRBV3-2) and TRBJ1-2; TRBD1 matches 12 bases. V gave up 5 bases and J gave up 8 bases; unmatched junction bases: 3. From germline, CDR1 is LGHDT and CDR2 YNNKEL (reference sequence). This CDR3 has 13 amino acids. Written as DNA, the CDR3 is TGTGCCAGCAGCGACGGGACAGGGGGCGGCTACACCTTC. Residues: CASSDGTGGGYTF.

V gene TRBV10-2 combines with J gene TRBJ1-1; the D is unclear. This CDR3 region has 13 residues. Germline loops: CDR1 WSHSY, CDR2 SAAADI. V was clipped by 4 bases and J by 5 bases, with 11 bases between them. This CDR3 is CASSAQLRTEAFF. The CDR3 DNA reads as TGCGCCAGCAGTGCTCAGTTGCGGACTGAAGCTTTCTTT.

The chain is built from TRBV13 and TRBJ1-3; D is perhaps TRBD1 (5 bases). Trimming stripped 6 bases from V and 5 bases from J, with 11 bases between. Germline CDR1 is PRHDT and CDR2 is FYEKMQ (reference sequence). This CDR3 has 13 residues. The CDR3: CASSLQGRNTIYF. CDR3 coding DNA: TGTGCCAGCAGTCTCCAGGGAAGAAACACCATATATTTT.

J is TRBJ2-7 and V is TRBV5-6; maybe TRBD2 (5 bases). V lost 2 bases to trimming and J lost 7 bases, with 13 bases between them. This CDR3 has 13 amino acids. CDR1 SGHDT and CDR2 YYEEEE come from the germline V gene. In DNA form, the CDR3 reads TGTGCCAGCAGCTTCGCTGAGGGAAGGGAGCAGTACTTC. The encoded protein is CASSFAEGREQYF.

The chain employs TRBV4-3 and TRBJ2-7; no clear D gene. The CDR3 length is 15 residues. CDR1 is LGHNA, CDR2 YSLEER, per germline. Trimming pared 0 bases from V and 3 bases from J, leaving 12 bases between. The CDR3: CASSQDPTDNYEQYF. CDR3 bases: TGCGCCAGCAGCCAAGATCCCACAGATAACTACGAGCAGTACTTC.

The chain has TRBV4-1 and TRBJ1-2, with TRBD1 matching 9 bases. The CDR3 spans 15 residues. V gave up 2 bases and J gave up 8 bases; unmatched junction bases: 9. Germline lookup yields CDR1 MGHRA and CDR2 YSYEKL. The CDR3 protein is CASSQNLGQGGGYTF. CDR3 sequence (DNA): TGCGCCAGCAGCCAAAACTTGGGACAGGGTGGGGGCTACACCTTC.

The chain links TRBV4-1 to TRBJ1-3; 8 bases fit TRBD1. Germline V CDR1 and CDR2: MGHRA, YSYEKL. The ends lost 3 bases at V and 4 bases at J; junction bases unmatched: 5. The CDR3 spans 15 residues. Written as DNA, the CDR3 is TGCGCCAGCAGCCACCGGGACAGGCGGGGAAACACCATATATTTT. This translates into CASSHRDRRGNTIYF.

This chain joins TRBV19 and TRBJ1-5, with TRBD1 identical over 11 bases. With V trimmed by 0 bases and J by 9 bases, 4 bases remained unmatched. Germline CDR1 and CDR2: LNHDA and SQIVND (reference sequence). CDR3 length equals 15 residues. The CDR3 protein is CASSIEGTGGVPQHF. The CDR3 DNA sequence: TGTGCCAGTAGTATAGAAGGGACAGGGGGTGTGCCCCAGCATTTT.

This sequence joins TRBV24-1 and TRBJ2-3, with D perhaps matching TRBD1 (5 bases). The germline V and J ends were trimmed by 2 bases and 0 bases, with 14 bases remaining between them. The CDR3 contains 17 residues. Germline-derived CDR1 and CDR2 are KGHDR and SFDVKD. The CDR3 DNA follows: TGTGCCACCAGTGATTGGAGTGACAGAAAGAGCACAGATACGCAGTATTTT. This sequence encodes CATSDWSDRKSTDTQYF.

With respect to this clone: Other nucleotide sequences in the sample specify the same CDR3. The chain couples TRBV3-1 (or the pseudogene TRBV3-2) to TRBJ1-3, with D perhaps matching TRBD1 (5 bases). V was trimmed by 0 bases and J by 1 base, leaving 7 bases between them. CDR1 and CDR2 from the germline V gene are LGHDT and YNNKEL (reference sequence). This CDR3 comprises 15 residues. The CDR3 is CASSQDRVSGNTIYF. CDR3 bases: TGTGCCAGCAGCCAAGACAGGGTGTCTGGAAACACCATATATTTT.